This T cell receptor beta chain is from a study of technical replicates of blood from several donors. V lost 5 bases, J lost 4 bases, and 14 bases lay in between. From germline, CDR1 is MNHEY and CDR2 SVGAGI. This CDR3 is 14 amino acids long. Assay: immunoSEQ multiplex PCR; the TCRdb copy retains only in-frame clones and omits some. The sample includes under 100,000 clones, around 95% of them seen just once. This sequence originates from a human donor in good health. The material sequenced was T cells isolated from PBMCs. The chain employs TRBV6-5 and TRBJ2-5; no clear D gene. CDR3 region: CASSPSLGPETQYF. In DNA form, the CDR3 reads TGTGCCAGCAGTCCCTCCCTGGGCCCAGAGACCCAGTACTTC.